The next 31 T cell receptor beta chains were all read from a single sample in a study of T cells in Graves' hyperthyroidism and ophthalmopathy. Amplified TCR beta CDR3 regions derived from RNA transcripts. HTBI primers were the set used in a first-round RT-PCR of the TCR CDR3. TCRdb reanalysed the multiplex PCR reads using MiXCR and keeps one entry per CDR3 protein. This sample carries roughly 720,000 distinct CDR3 sequences, around 15% of them seen once, and the ten largest clones take 15% to 17%. The source material was blood. These receptor sequences come from a man aged 50-60 years with Graves' hyperthyroidism.

This clonotype was recorded at least ten times. CDR3 DNA sequence: TGTGCCAGCAGCGTAGAAGCGGGAGGAGCGACAGATACGCAGTATTTT. It encodes CASSVEAGGATDTQYF. The chain uses TRBV9 and TRBJ2-3; TRBD2 aligns across 9 bases. J gave up 3 bases and V 0 bases, and 5 bases lay outside the gene matches. The CDR3 length is 16 residues. Looked up from germline, CDR1 is SGDLS and CDR2 is YYNGEE.

The chain couples TRBV5-1 to TRBJ1-4; TRBD1 matches at 10 bases. The CDR3 is made up of 14 amino acids. CDR1 is SGHRS, CDR2 YFSETQ, per germline. Trimming cost V 6 bases and J 8 bases; bases outside gene matches: 7. Here the CDR3 DNA reads TGCGCCAGCAACGCCGGGACAGGGGACGAAAAACTGTTTTTT. Translated, it gives CASNAGTGDEKLFF.

For this clonotype: Sequence at one end of the junction differs from germline and may be a read error. The chain has TRBV28 and TRBJ1-2; D uncertain. CDR3 length equals 15 residues. CDR1 MDHEN and CDR2 SYDVKM come from the germline V gene. The CDR3 DNA reads TGCGCCAGCAAGGCCCCTGGGCGAGGGAACGATGGCTACACCTTC. Protein product: CASKAPGRGNDGYTF.

In its sample, this clonotype was seen many times. The chain recombines TRBV28 with TRBJ2-7, with 11 bases that match TRBD2. Germline V gene sequence: CDR1 MDHEN, CDR2 SYDVKM. This CDR3 is 14 amino acids long. The CDR3 loop is CAAARLAGSYEQYF. Written as DNA, the CDR3 is TGTGCTGCGGCGAGACTAGCGGGATCCTACGAGCAGTACTTC.

There are many counts of this clonotype. The rearrangement links TRBV19 to TRBJ2-6; a possible D gene is TRBD1 (6 bases). The CDR3 contains 16 residues. CDR1 LNHDA and CDR2 SQIVND come from the germline V gene (reference sequence). V lost 4 bases to trimming and J lost 3 bases, with 13 bases between them. CDR3 sequence: CASSTKRQVGANVLTF. The DNA for the CDR3 is TGTGCCAGTAGTACGAAGCGACAGGTTGGGGCCAACGTCCTGACTTTC.

This clonotype occurred once. The chain employs TRBV29-1 and TRBJ1-1; 7 bases align to TRBD1. The germline V gene encodes CDR1 SQVTM and CDR2 ANQGSEA. V lost 7 bases and J lost 4; bases outside the gene matches: 9. The CDR3 extends over 13 amino acids. The CDR3: CSARSGGSTEAFF. CDR3 nucleotide sequence: TGCAGCGCTCGATCAGGGGGAAGCACTGAAGCTTTCTTT.

The sample holds many counts of this clonotype. V is TRBV6-1 and J is TRBJ2-7; D may be TRBD1 (6 bases). The V end was cut by 6 bases, the J end by 7 bases, with 13 bases between. CDR1 is MNHNS and CDR2 is SASEGT in the germline V gene. The CDR3 extends over 12 amino acids. CDR3 sequence: CASSPVGTEQYF. In nucleotides, the CDR3 is TGTGCCAGCAGCCCGGTGGGGACAGAGCAGTACTTC.

This clonotype was detected many times. This sequence joins TRBV2 and TRBJ1-3; the D is unclear. Trimming stripped 0 bases from V and 0 bases from J, with 12 bases between. Looked up from germline, CDR1 is SNHLY and CDR2 is FYNNEI. CDR3 length equals 17 residues. The chain's CDR3 is CASSEALLGNSGNTIYF. CDR3 nucleotides: TGTGCCAGCAGTGAAGCGCTTCTAGGCAACTCTGGAAACACCATATATTTT.

As regards this clonotype: A much more abundant neighbour one base away suggests this may be a read error. The chain carries TRBV30 and TRBJ1-4, with D possibly being TRBD1 (6 bases). V was clipped by 4 bases and J by 5 bases, with 11 bases between them. The CDR3 sequence is 13 residues long. In germline, CDR1 is GTSNPN, CDR2 SVGIG (reference sequence). The CDR3 sequence is CAWITGQNEKLFF. The CDR3 DNA reads TGTGCCTGGATTACAGGACAGAATGAAAAACTGTTTTTT. Variable domain in full (rest from reference TRBV30 and TRBJ1-4): SQTIHQWPATLVQPVGSPLSLECTVEGTSNPNLYWYRQAAGRGLQLLFYSVGIGQISSEVPQNLSASRPQDRQFILSSKKLLLSDSGFYLCAWITGQNEKLFFGSGTQLSVL.

At least ten counts were recorded for this clonotype. The gene calls are TRBV28 and TRBJ2-3, with 9 bases matching TRBD2. V lost 3 bases, J lost 4 bases, and 5 bases stayed unmatched. Germline-derived CDR1 and CDR2 are MDHEN and SYDVKM. The CDR3 contains 15 residues. The DNA of the CDR3 is TGTGCCAGCAGTTTCCTAGCGGGAATCTCAGATACGCAGTATTTT. This sequence encodes CASSFLAGISDTQYF.

There are many counts of this clonotype. The chain couples TRBV20-1 to TRBJ2-1; D possibly corresponds to TRBD2 (6 bases). The CDR3 sequence is 15 residues long. Germline loops: CDR1 DFQATT, CDR2 SNEGSKA (reference sequence). V shed 0 bases and J shed 8 bases, with 17 bases lying between them. CDR3: CSARDEDYRADEQFF. For the CDR3, the DNA is TGCAGTGCTAGAGATGAGGACTACCGAGCGGATGAGCAGTTCTTC.

J is TRBJ1-1 and V is TRBV27; TRBD1 is a possible D gene (5 bases). The CDR3 sequence is 13 residues long. Germline V gene sequence: CDR1 MNHEY, CDR2 SMNVEV (reference sequence). Trimming removed 5 bases from V and 6 bases from J, with 13 bases in between. The CDR3 protein is CASSHRGRPEAFF. For the CDR3, the DNA is TGTGCCAGCAGTCATCGGGGCAGGCCTGAAGCTTTCTTT.

This clonotype has at least ten counts. This chain uses TRBV15 with TRBJ2-5; a weak D match, TRBD1 (5 bases). V was shortened by 2 bases and J by 2 bases, with 9 bases between the two germline ends. The CDR3 totals 14 residues. Germline V gene sequence: CDR1 LNHNV, CDR2 YYDKDF (reference sequence). The CDR3 bases are TGTGCCACCAGCAGAACACAGGCGCAAGAGACCCAGTACTTC. This encodes CATSRTQAQETQYF.

This sequence joins TRBV5-6 and TRBJ2-7; 7 bases are a match to TRBD1. The CDR3 runs to 14 residues. Germline trimming cut 4 bases from V and 2 bases from J; bases unmatched to any gene: 6. Germline V gene lookup returns CDR1 SGHDT and CDR2 YYEEEE. Written as DNA, the CDR3 is TGTGCCAGCAGCCGAATGACAGGGCCCTACGAGCAGTACTTC. Translation: CASSRMTGPYEQYF.

This clonotype was counted only a few times. The chain couples TRBV29-1 to TRBJ1-2; TRBD1 might be the D (6 bases). V dropped 3 bases and J dropped 7 bases, with 15 bases sitting between them. CDR1 and CDR2 (germline): SQVTM, ANQGSEA. The CDR3 is made up of 13 amino acids. The CDR3 loop reads CSVEGGRGSGYTF. CDR3 nucleotides: TGCAGCGTTGAGGGTGGCAGGGGAAGTGGCTACACCTTC.

Details on this clonotype: A read error may be the cause here, since a much bigger clone is one base away. V usage is TRBV18 and J usage is TRBJ2-1; 8 bases are shared with TRBD1. Germline V gene data show CDR1 as KGHSH and CDR2 as LQKENI. The CDR3 has 17 amino acids. With 3 bases clipped from V and 5 bases from J, the junction kept 12 bases outside the gene matches. CDR3 sequence reads: CASSPPTGAMQHNEQFF. The CDR3 coding sequence is TGTGCCAGCTCACCTCCGACAGGGGCTATGCAACACAATGAGCAGTTCTTC.

This clonotype appeared once. CDR3 bases: TGTGCCAGCAGCACCCGACAGGGAAGTGGACTGAACACCGGGGAGCTGTTTTTT. This codes for CASSTRQGSGLNTGELFF. V and J are TRBV9 and TRBJ2-2; 7 bases agree with TRBD1. Looked up from germline, CDR1 is SGDLS and CDR2 is YYNGEE. The CDR3 runs to 18 residues. V shed 4 bases and J 1 base; nucleotides not matched to a gene: 13.

This clonotype was seen only a few times. This sequence joins TRBV28 and TRBJ2-3, with D uncertain. Germline values: CDR1 MDHEN, CDR2 SYDVKM. The CDR3 contains 15 residues. Trimming left V 6 bases short and J 3 bases short, with 16 bases between. CDR3 loop: CASRSVSPRTDTQYF. As DNA, the CDR3 is TGTGCCAGCAGGTCCGTGAGTCCCCGAACAGATACGCAGTATTTT.

This clonotype was picked up many times. This chain joins TRBV7-9 and TRBJ2-1; weak D call: TRBD1 (5 bases). The CDR3 sequence is 11 residues long. V lost 6 bases to trimming and J lost 9 bases, with 9 bases between them. Germline CDR1 and CDR2: SEHNR and FQNEAQ (reference sequence). The CDR3 nucleotides read TGTGCCAGCAGTTTAAGGGGTGAGCAGTTCTTC. This gives the protein CASSLRGEQFF.

This clonotype was counted at least ten times. This chain links TRBV3-1 with TRBJ1-1, with D maybe TRBD1 (5 bases). V lost 5 bases to trimming and J lost 5 bases, with 9 bases between them. The CDR3 runs to 12 residues. Germline V gives CDR1 LGHDT, CDR2 YNNKEL (reference sequence). Here the CDR3 reads CASSYRRTEAFF. The CDR3 nucleotides read TGTGCCAGCAGCTACAGGAGGACTGAAGCTTTCTTT.

This clonotype was counted at least ten times. The chain recombines TRBV28 with TRBJ2-1; 9 nucleotides agree with TRBD2. V trimming: 5 bases; J trimming: 8 bases; junction bases outside the gene matches: 10. This CDR3 has 15 residues. CDR1 MDHEN and CDR2 SYDVKM come from the germline V gene. CDR3 loop: CASSDPGLARHEQFF. The CDR3 DNA is TGTGCCAGCAGTGACCCGGGACTAGCCCGGCATGAGCAGTTCTTC.

A word on this clonotype: This clone may be a read error of a much larger clone one base away. This chain links TRBV27 with TRBJ2-3; 8 bases map to TRBD1. The CDR3 sequence is 15 residues long. Looked up from germline, CDR1 is MNHEY and CDR2 is SMNVEV (reference sequence). DNA for the CDR3: TGTGTCAGCAGCCTACCAGGGGGCCCCACAGATACGCAGTATTTT. Translation: CVSSLPGGPTDTQYF.

This clonotype was seen many times. The rearrangement joins TRBV28 to TRBJ2-3, with TRBD2 matching 7 bases. J gave up 1 base and V 2 bases, and 3 bases lay outside the gene matches. CDR1 is MDHEN and CDR2 is SYDVKM in the germline V gene. The CDR3 extends over 15 amino acids. This CDR3 reads CASSLLAVGTDTQYF. The CDR3 DNA reads TGTGCCAGCAGTTTACTAGCGGTGGGCACAGATACGCAGTATTTT.

The genes are TRBV9 and TRBJ1-1; D gene ambiguous. The CDR3 is 17 residues long. Germline values: CDR1 SGDLS, CDR2 YYNGEE. V was cut by 0 bases and J by 0 bases, with 15 bases left in between. The CDR3 region has the DNA TGTGCCAGCAGCGTAGGCGGGCCGAGCCTAATGAACACTGAAGCTTTCTTT. Amino acid sequence: CASSVGGPSLMNTEAFF.

Ten or more counts support this clonotype. V and J are TRBV20-1 and TRBJ2-3; TRBD2 aligns across 13 bases. CDR1 and CDR2 (germline): DFQATT, SNEGSKA (reference sequence). This CDR3 comprises 14 residues. The CDR3 reads CRPTSGRVEDTQYF. The CDR3 region has the DNA TGCAGGCCAACTAGCGGGAGGGTGGAAGATACGCAGTATTTT.

Only a few counts were recorded for this clonotype. A much larger clone lies a single base off, so this may be a read error. The chain has TRBV2 and TRBJ1-2; 8 nucleotides match TRBD1. V dropped 4 bases and J dropped 4; count of bases not matched to a gene: 14. In germline, CDR1 is SNHLY, CDR2 FYNNEI. The CDR3 totals 17 residues. The CDR3 sequence is CASSAGQGRGYSYGYTF. In nucleotides, the CDR3 is TGTGCCAGCAGTGCCGGACAGGGAAGAGGATATAGCTATGGCTACACCTTC.

The rearrangement links TRBV19 to TRBJ1-4; 10 positions agree with TRBD1. With 6 bases clipped from V and 6 bases from J, the junction kept 7 bases outside the gene matches. This CDR3 contains 15 residues. The germline CDR1 and CDR2 sequences are LNHDA and SQIVND (reference sequence). CDR3: CASSPRQGADEKLFF. For the CDR3, the DNA is TGTGCCAGTAGCCCCCGACAGGGGGCTGATGAAAAACTGTTTTTT.

This clonotype was counted many times. V gene TRBV4-3 combines with J gene TRBJ2-5; the D is unclear. Deletions cut 0 bases from V and 1 base from J, with 9 bases between. The V gene's germline CDR1 is LGHNA and CDR2 YSLEER. The CDR3 is 15 residues long. CDR3 residues: CASSQDGGTQETQYF. The DNA of the CDR3 is TGCGCCAGCAGCCAAGACGGCGGAACCCAAGAGACCCAGTACTTC.

This clonotype was counted only a few times. The J gene is TRBJ2-1, the V gene TRBV3-1; no firm D call. V gave up 0 bases and J gave up 4 bases, with 25 bases separating them. Germline V lookup: CDR1 LGHDT, CDR2 YNNKEL (reference sequence). This CDR3 contains 20 residues. The CDR3 bases are TGTGCCAGCAGCCAAGACGTCTCTATCGCACAGCCCCTGAGGTACAATGAGCAGTTCTTC. Its translation: CASSQDVSIAQPLRYNEQFF.

The rearrangement uses TRBV29-1 and TRBJ2-3; D unclear. Germline loops: CDR1 SQVTM, CDR2 ANQGSEA. Trimming pared 7 bases from V and 0 bases from J, leaving 14 bases between. This CDR3 is built from 14 residues. The CDR3 sequence: CSGWSGWSTDTQYF. The CDR3 DNA follows: TGCAGCGGGTGGAGTGGTTGGAGCACAGATACGCAGTATTTT.

This chain connects TRBV10-3 to TRBJ2-7, with D hard to call. With 3 bases removed from V and 1 base from J, the gap between germline ends came to 10 bases. Germline CDR1 and CDR2: ENHRY and SYGVKD. The CDR3 totals 14 residues. CDR3 region: CAISEAPESYEQYF. The CDR3, as DNA: TGTGCCATCAGTGAAGCGCCGGAGTCCTACGAGCAGTACTTC.